Sequencing of this T cell receptor beta chain was carried out in a study of blood T cell repertoires in COVID-19. Germline V gene data show CDR1 as LNHDA and CDR2 as SQIVND (reference sequence). CDR3 length: 16 residues. V lost 7 bases and J lost 0, with 16 bases in between. The sample holds one count of this clone. Sequenced by immunoSEQ multiplex PCR; TCRdb stores in-frame clones only, minus some. Of roughly 370,000 clones listed, about 87% were seen once; the top ten hold about a tenth. The gene calls are TRBV19 and TRBJ1-3, with D tentatively TRBD1 (6 bases). The TCR was taken from a woman aged 45-60 years who had recovered from COVID-19. The sequencing input was PBMCs or T cells enriched from blood (not recorded which). CDR3 amino acids: CASKSTGSLSGNTIYF. CDR3 nucleotide sequence: TGTGCCAGTAAATCCACAGGGAGTCTCTCTGGAAACACCATATATTTT.